This TCR beta chain was sequenced during a study of T cell repertoires in cytomegalovirus infection. The CDR3 loop spans 15 amino acids. J was trimmed by 5 bases and V by 5 bases; bases with no gene match: 9. CDR1 and CDR2 (germline): SGHVS, FNYEAQ. MiXCR was run by TCRdb on the reads, yielding one entry per CDR3 protein. This table has some 240,000 distinct CDR3 sequences, approximately 15% appearing once. This clonotype was observed a few times. This receptor was obtained from a human donor in good health (CMV status not recorded). Some clones in this sample may be carry-over from other donors' samples. The chain recombines TRBV7-6 with TRBJ2-5; 9 bases fit TRBD2. Sequenced material: CD8+ T cells from PBMCs. CDR3 sequence: CASSPAAGGAETQYF. The CDR3 nucleotides are TGTGCCAGCAGCCCTGCAGCGGGGGGCGCGGAGACCCAGTACTTC. Drawing the rest from reference TRBV7-6 and TRBJ2-5, the complete variable domain is GAGVSQSPRYKVTKRGQDVALRCDPISGHVSLYWYRQALGQGPEFLTYFNYEAQQDKSGLPNDRFSAERPEGSISTLTIQRTEQRDSAMYRCASSPAAGGAETQYFGPGTRLLVL.